The source of this TCR beta chain is a study of naive and memory T cell subsets. The beta constant-region primer was an equimolar mix of two oligonucleotides covering TRBC1 and TRBC2. Four rounds of PCR amplified the ligated cDNA using nested alpha and beta constant-region primers plus SP2. The cDNA 3' end received a ligated single-stranded oligonucleotide carrying the SP2 primer and a 12-nucleotide UMI. TCRdb re-analysed the UMI-ligation and nested PCR reads in MiXCR, keeping a single row per CDR3 protein. This sample yields 130,000 or so distinct CDR3 sequences, of which 30% to 45% are seen a single time; less than 1% belongs to the top ten. Details on this clonotype: Its specificity is not known.

Study outcomes and limitations: Clonotypes are single alpha or beta chains, not paired receptors.

The sample comprised central memory CD4+ T cells from blood. The TCR comes from a human donor in good health.

The CDR3 sequence: CSARQGSGANVLTF. Here the CDR3 DNA reads TGCAGTGCCAGACAGGGGTCTGGGGCCAACGTCCTGACTTTC. The V and J genes are TRBV20-1 and TRBJ2-6, with TRBD1 matching over 8 bases. Unmatched junction bases numbered 2, after V lost 6 bases and J lost 1 base. In germline, CDR1 is DFQATT, CDR2 SNEGSKA (reference sequence). CDR3 size: 14 residues.